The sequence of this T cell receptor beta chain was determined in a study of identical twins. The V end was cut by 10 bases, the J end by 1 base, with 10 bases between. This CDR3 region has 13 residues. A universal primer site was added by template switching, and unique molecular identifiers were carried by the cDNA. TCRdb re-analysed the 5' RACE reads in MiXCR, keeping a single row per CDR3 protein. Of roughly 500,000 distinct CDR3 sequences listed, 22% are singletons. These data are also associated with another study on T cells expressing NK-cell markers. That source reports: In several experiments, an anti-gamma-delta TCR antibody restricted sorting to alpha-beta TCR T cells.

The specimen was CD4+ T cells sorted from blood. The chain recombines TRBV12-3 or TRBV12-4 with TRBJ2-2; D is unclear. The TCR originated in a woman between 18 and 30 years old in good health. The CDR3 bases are TGTGCCATAAGCCTCCAGAACACCGGGGAGCTGTTTTTT. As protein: CAISLQNTGELFF.